This T cell receptor (beta chain) was sequenced during a study of T-cell reconstitution after alpha-beta-depleted transplantation in children. Trimming cost V 5 bases and J 0 bases; bases outside gene matches: 7. Germline V gene sequence: CDR1 SGHTA, CDR2 FQGTGA. CDR3 length equals 16 residues. TCRbeta library preparation incorporated unique molecular identifiers. TCRdb called the PCR reads again in MiXCR, with one record for every CDR3 protein. The table lists roughly 220,000 distinct CDR3 sequences, about 8.4% of them singletons. This clonotype has only a few counts. The source material was PBMCs, mostly from graft donor cells, sampled 360 days after TCRalphabeta/CD19-depleted stem cell transplant. The TCR comes from a male patient aged 2 to 9 who had a stem cell transplant for acute myeloid leukemia, so the T cells may come from the graft donor. The gene calls are TRBV7-3 and TRBJ2-1; 7 bases map to TRBD2. CDR3 DNA sequence: TGTGCCAGCAGCAAGCTAGCGGTGAGCTCCTACAATGAGCAGTTCTTC. Encoded protein: CASSKLAVSSYNEQFF.